The 27 T cell receptor beta chains listed next were all sequenced from one sample in a study of cytomegalovirus exposure and HLA in healthy donors. The PCR used 60 Vbeta and 13 Jbeta primers. Only in-frame clones appear in the TCRdb table, and some are missing; sequencing was by immunoSEQ multiplex PCR. The top ten clones hold around 2.3% of a sample with roughly 98,000 clones, more than 60% of them seen once. The sample taken for sequencing was PBMCs. The receptor source for this set is a man aged 45-65 years in good health and CMV-seronegative.

There are a few counts of this clone. The chain recombines TRBV14 with TRBJ1-2; 8 bases are a match to TRBD1. The CDR3 loop spans 14 amino acids. The V and J ends lost 5 bases and 6 bases, in that order; junction bases with no gene match: 8. CDR1 is SGHDN, CDR2 FVKESK, per germline. CDR3 nucleotide sequence: TGTGCCAGCAGCGGAGCCAGGGGGCGGGATGGCTACACCTTC. This gives the protein CASSGARGRDGYTF.

V is TRBV19 and J is TRBJ1-1, with D hard to call. Per the germline V gene, CDR1 is LNHDA and CDR2 is SQIVND (reference sequence). The CDR3 covers 13 residues. V was cut by 5 bases and J by 5 bases, with 12 bases left in between. CDR3 in DNA: TGTGCCAGTAGTCGTCCGGAGTGGACTGAAGCTTTCTTT. It encodes CASSRPEWTEAFF.

Comments on this clone: The sample holds other DNA sequences that translate to the same CDR3. The V and J genes are TRBV5-6 and TRBJ2-7, with D perhaps TRBD1 (5 bases). The CDR3 length is 13 residues. V lost 0 bases to trimming and J lost 1 base, with 5 bases between them. CDR1 is SGHDT, CDR2 YYEEEE, per germline. CDR3 residues: CASSLGQSYEQYF. Written as DNA, the CDR3 is TGTGCCAGCAGCTTGGGACAGTCCTACGAGCAGTACTTC.

The rearrangement links TRBV28 to TRBJ2-3, with D tentatively TRBD2 (6 bases). The CDR3 loop spans 15 amino acids. Germline CDR1 reads MDHEN; CDR2 reads SYDVKM. Deletions cut 7 bases from V and 8 bases from J, with 22 bases between. CDR3 DNA sequence: TGTGCCAGCAACCTCGTTACGGGGGTAAGGGTTACGCAGTATTTT. Its translation is CASNLVTGVRVTQYF. The entire variable domain, with the rest obtained from reference TRBV28 and TRBJ2-3, is as follows: DVKVTQSSRYLVKRTGEKVFLECVQDMDHENMFWYRQDPGLGLRLIYFSYDVKMKEKGDIPEGYSVSREKKERFSLILESASTNQTSMYLCASNLVTGVRVTQYFGPGTRLTVL.

In this sample, this clone turned up a few times. The chain joins TRBV5-4 to TRBJ1-4; 9 positions match TRBD1. The CDR3 totals 14 residues. Germline-derived CDR1 and CDR2 are SGHNT and YYREEE (reference sequence). After removal of 2 bases from V and 8 bases from J, the junction contained 4 bases not matched to a gene. The CDR3 DNA sequence: TGTGCCAGCAGCTTACAGGGGGCTGGGGAAAAACTGTTTTTT. The encoded protein is CASSLQGAGEKLFF.

This clone was observed a handful of times. The V gene is TRBV5-4, the J gene TRBJ2-2, with TRBD1 matching over 7 bases. V lost 2 bases and J lost 4; bases outside the gene matches: 8. Germline V gene sequence: CDR1 SGHNT, CDR2 YYREEE (reference sequence). This CDR3 region has 16 residues. This CDR3 reads CASSFYRGVGTGELFF. CDR3 nucleotide sequence: TGTGCCAGCAGCTTTTACAGGGGAGTAGGCACCGGGGAGCTGTTTTTT.

The chain joins TRBV7-2 to TRBJ2-5; TRBD2 matches 7 bases. The assigned J gene may be wrong: the sequence end matches TRBJ2-7 better. Germline V gene lookup returns CDR1 SGHTA and CDR2 FQGNSA. The CDR3 consists of 15 residues. The CDR3 sequence: CASSSQRGSSYEQYF. The CDR3 DNA reads TGTGCCAGCAGCTCCCAGCGGGGAAGCTCCTACGAGCAGTACTTC.

This chain links TRBV19 with TRBJ1-2; 10 bases are shared with TRBD1. The length of the CDR3 is 14 residues. The germline V gene has CDR1 LNHDA and CDR2 SQIVND (reference sequence). V shed 6 bases and J 4 bases; nucleotides not matched to a gene: 5. As DNA, the CDR3 is TGTGCCAGTAGATTGGACAGGGGGAGCTATGGCTACACCTTC. It specifies CASRLDRGSYGYTF.

A few counts support this clone. The V call is TRBV29-1, the J call TRBJ1-4, with unresolved D. The ends were cut back, 5 bases at V and 7 bases at J, with 11 bases in the middle. Germline V gene lookup returns CDR1 SQVTM and CDR2 ANQGSEA. This CDR3 is built from 12 residues. In nucleotides, the CDR3 is TGCAGCGTTCTAGAGACTGCTGAAAAACTGTTTTTT. It yields the protein CSVLETAEKLFF.

The rearrangement joins TRBV11-2 to TRBJ2-3; D gene uncertain. The CDR3 contains 13 residues. Between the trimmed V and J ends, which lost 3 bases and 3 bases, there was a span of 7 bases. Looked up from germline, CDR1 is SGHAT and CDR2 is FQNNGV. The CDR3 region has the DNA TGTGCCAGCAGCTTCTACAGAACAGATACGCAGTATTTT. Residues: CASSFYRTDTQYF.

V is TRBV6-5 and J is TRBJ2-7; 7 bases fit TRBD1. V lost 6 bases and J lost 1; bases outside the gene matches: 0. The CDR3 consists of 12 residues. Per the germline V gene, CDR1 is MNHEY and CDR2 is SVGAGI. The CDR3 sequence: CASRGQSYEQYF. DNA for the CDR3: TGTGCCAGCAGGGGACAGTCCTACGAGCAGTACTTC.

With regard to this clone: At one end the junction does not follow the germline gene, possibly because of a read error. The chain links TRBV7-9 to TRBJ1-1; 9 bases align to TRBD1. Germline values: CDR1 SEHNR, CDR2 FQNEAQ (reference sequence). The CDR3 spans 16 residues. The CDR3 DNA reads as TGTTCCAGCCCCTCCCCGGGACAGGGAATGAACACTGAAGCTTTCTTT. The encoded protein is CSSPSPGQGMNTEAFF.

The chain carries TRBV5-1 and TRBJ1-6, with 7 bases identical to TRBD1. V was clipped by 4 bases and J by 7 bases; unmatched bases: 5. Germline loops: CDR1 SGHRS, CDR2 YFSETQ. The CDR3 runs to 14 residues. The CDR3 DNA reads as TGCGCCAGCAGCCCAGGGACAGAAAATTCACCCCTCCACTTT. It translates to CASSPGTENSPLHF.

DNA for the CDR3: TGTGCCAGCAGCACATTACAGGGGGTAGATACCGGGGAGCTGTTTTTT. It encodes CASSTLQGVDTGELFF. The chain links TRBV5-6 to TRBJ2-2, with 8 bases matching TRBD1. V was clipped by 4 bases and J by 5 bases; unmatched bases: 10. In germline, CDR1 is SGHDT, CDR2 YYEEEE. The CDR3 has 16 residues.

This clone was detected only a few times. This rearrangement joins TRBV21-1 to TRBJ1-2; the table calls TRBD1, which could not be checked here. TRBV21-1 is annotated as a pseudogene. This CDR3 has 16 amino acids. The CDR3 coding sequence is TGTGCCAGCAGCAATGCCGCCAGGGACAGCTACTATGGCTACACCTTC. Translating it yields CASSNAARDSYYGYTF.

As concerns this clone: A junction boundary mismatches the germline segment, possibly from a read error. The V call is TRBV5-8, the J call TRBJ1-2; D gene ambiguous. CDR3 length equals 14 residues. CDR1 and CDR2 from the germline V gene are SGHTS and YDEGEE. CDR3 DNA sequence: TGTGCCAGCGGCTTGGCGACACCGACGAGTGGCTACACCTTC. Its translation is CASGLATPTSGYTF.

In nucleotides, the CDR3 is TGTGCCAGCAGTTTATCTAGCGGCGAGTACGAGCAGTACTTC. This gives the protein CASSLSSGEYEQYF. The V call is TRBV27, the J call TRBJ2-7, with TRBD2 as a possible D gene (6 bases). The CDR3 loop spans 14 amino acids. The germline V gene has CDR1 MNHEY and CDR2 SMNVEV (reference sequence). V was trimmed by 0 bases and J by 4 bases, leaving 10 bases between them.

The V gene is TRBV7-4, the J gene TRBJ1-5; the match to TRBD1 covers 8 bases. The CDR3 covers 15 residues. Germline V gene sequence: CDR1 SGHVT, CDR2 SQSDAQ. The trim removed 5 bases at V and 5 bases at J, leaving 8 bases unmatched. DNA for the CDR3: TGTGCCAGCAGCCCAGGACAGGGTTTCGATCAGCCCCAGCATTTT. Protein: CASSPGQGFDQPQHF.

Concerning this clone itself: The same CDR3 is also encoded by other DNA sequences in this sample. The V and J genes are TRBV7-6 and TRBJ1-1; weak D call: TRBD1 (5 bases). The CDR3 has 14 residues. Germline lookup yields CDR1 SGHVS and CDR2 FNYEAQ. Trimming stripped 1 base from V and 5 bases from J, with 11 bases between. The CDR3 sequence: CASSLEQAITEAFF. In DNA form, the CDR3 reads TGTGCCAGCAGCTTAGAACAGGCCATAACTGAAGCTTTCTTT.

This rearrangement joins TRBV19 to TRBJ1-2; a weak D match, TRBD1 (5 bases). V lost 2 bases and J lost 8, with 15 bases in between. From germline, CDR1 is LNHDA and CDR2 SQIVND (reference sequence). The CDR3 covers 14 residues. The CDR3 here is CASSINRKAIGYTF. Here the CDR3 DNA reads TGTGCCAGTAGTATAAACAGGAAGGCTATCGGCTACACCTTC.

CDR3 loop: CASSKNRQGGQPQHF. In DNA form, the CDR3 reads TGTGCCAGCAGCAAGAACAGACAGGGCGGTCAGCCCCAGCATTTT. This chain uses TRBV7-3 with TRBJ1-5; 7 bases agree with TRBD1. Germline loops: CDR1 SGHTA, CDR2 FQGTGA. V shed 5 bases and J 6 bases; nucleotides not matched to a gene: 10. The CDR3 runs to 15 residues.

This clone showed up just a few times. This chain joins TRBV20-1 and TRBJ2-7; D is undetermined. V was shortened by 5 bases and J by 2 bases, with 7 bases between the two germline ends. In germline, CDR1 is DFQATT, CDR2 SNEGSKA (reference sequence). CDR3 length: 11 amino acids. CDR3 DNA: TGCAGTGCTGCCTCAGCCTACGAGCAGTACTTC. It codes for CSAASAYEQYF.

This clone has a handful of counts. The V gene is TRBV7-9, the J gene TRBJ2-3; D possibly corresponds to TRBD1 (7 bases). V was cut by 3 bases and J by 1 base, with 17 bases left in between. The CDR3 spans 17 residues. The germline V gene has CDR1 SEHNR and CDR2 FQNEAQ (reference sequence). CDR3 in amino acids: CASSFRDPRGGTDTQYF. In DNA form, the CDR3 reads TGTGCCAGCAGCTTCCGGGACCCCAGGGGGGGCACAGATACGCAGTATTTT.

The rearrangement links TRBV15 to TRBJ2-7; D uncertain. The CDR3 loop spans 16 amino acids. Trimming left V 1 base short and J 3 bases short, with 16 bases between. Germline assignment: CDR1 LNHNV and CDR2 YYDKDF (reference sequence). CDR3 DNA sequence: TGTGCCACCAGCAGAGGGTCGCTGGAGCCGCACTACGAGCAGTACTTC. Protein product: CATSRGSLEPHYEQYF.

The gene calls are TRBV7-9 and TRBJ2-7; D unresolved. This CDR3 is 13 amino acids long. Germline-derived CDR1 and CDR2 are SEHNR and FQNEAQ (reference sequence). V was pared by 5 bases and J by 3 bases, with 11 bases between. The CDR3, as DNA: TGTGCCAGCAGCCCTCCGCGGTACTACGAGCAGTACTTC. This codes for CASSPPRYYEQYF.

The V call is TRBV19, the J call TRBJ2-4, with a weak D call TRBD2 (6 bases). The CDR3 extends over 16 amino acids. V was pared by 0 bases and J by 3 bases, with 12 bases between. The V gene's germline CDR1 is LNHDA and CDR2 SQIVND (reference sequence). The CDR3 DNA sequence: TGTGCCAGTAGTATAGACGGGCGGGGTAACAAAAACATTCAGTACTTC. Protein sequence: CASSIDGRGNKNIQYF.

This chain links TRBV5-1 with TRBJ2-1; weak D call: TRBD2 (5 bases). The CDR3 length is 14 residues. Germline CDR1 and CDR2: SGHRS and YFSETQ. V was pared by 4 bases and J by 1 base, with 9 bases between. The CDR3 region is CASSSGLSYNEQFF. The CDR3 bases are TGCGCCAGCAGCAGCGGTCTGTCCTACAATGAGCAGTTCTTC. Supplemented by reference TRBV5-1 and TRBJ2-1, the full variable domain reads KAGVTQTPRYLIKTRGQQVTLSCSPISGHRSVSWYQQTPGQGLQFLFEYFSETQRNKGNFPGRFSGRQFSNSRSEMNVSTLELGDSALYLCASSSGLSYNEQFFGPGTRLTVL.